This T cell receptor (beta chain) is from a study of spatial heterogeneity in lung cancer. As to time point: blood at routine non-recurrence follow-up after resection. TCRs were sequenced from unsorted whole RNA of tumor, nontumor lung or PBMC. This clonotype showed up just a few times. Germline V CDR1 and CDR2: DFQATT, SNEGSKA (reference sequence). CDR3 length equals 15 residues. J was trimmed by 3 bases and V by 1 base; bases with no gene match: 7. TCRdb recomputed calls from the 5' RACE reads with MiXCR, one row per CDR3 protein. In the table there are more than 95,000 distinct CDR3 sequences, 10% to 15% of which are singletons.

The sequencing here drew on PBMCs, taken at follow-up. This TCR was sampled from a male donor with early-stage non-small cell lung cancer. The chain combines TRBV20-1 with TRBJ2-3; 7 bases align to TRBD2. CDR3 sequence: CSARALGGGTDTQYF. DNA for the CDR3: TGCAGTGCTAGAGCTCTGGGCGGGGGAACAGATACGCAGTATTTT.